What follows are 23 T cell receptor beta chains derived from one specimen sequenced in a study of chemoradiotherapy in HPV16-positive cancers. Assay used: immunoSEQ multiplex PCR; TCRdb lists only in-frame clones, some missing. The table includes about 3,100 clones, 89% detected once. The sample consisted of tumor tissue, taken from a patient who underwent chemoradiotherapy. The receptor source for this set is a human donor with HPV-associated anogenital cancer.

The genes are TRBV30 and TRBJ2-7; D is uncertain. V lost 0 bases and J lost 3, with 6 bases in between. Germline V lookup: CDR1 GTSNPN, CDR2 SVGIG (reference sequence). The CDR3 is 12 residues long. CDR3 bases: TGTGCCTGGAGTGTATCGGGCTACGAGCAGTACTTC. It encodes CAWSVSGYEQYF.

The chain links TRBV2 to TRBJ2-2; 7 nucleotides align to TRBD2. The CDR3 runs 16 residues. CDR1 and CDR2 (germline): SNHLY, FYNNEI. The trim removed 3 bases at V and 0 bases at J, leaving 4 bases unmatched. CDR3 residues: CASSDLGTTNTGELFF. DNA for the CDR3: TGTGCCAGCAGTGATTTAGGGACTACGAACACCGGGGAGCTGTTTTTT.

The chain recombines TRBV29-1 with TRBJ2-7; TRBD1 agrees at 9 bases. This CDR3 comprises 13 residues. V lost 4 bases and J lost 6; bases outside the gene matches: 7. Germline CDR1 and CDR2: SQVTM and ANQGSEA. The CDR3 is CSVGDRVVSEQYF. As DNA, the CDR3 is TGCAGCGTTGGGGACAGGGTAGTAAGCGAGCAGTACTTC.

The gene calls are TRBV9 and TRBJ2-3; the D gene could be TRBD1 or TRBD2 (7 bases each). Looked up from germline, CDR1 is SGDLS and CDR2 is YYNGEE. The CDR3 consists of 16 residues. Trimming stripped 3 bases from V and 3 bases from J, with 17 bases between. This chain's CDR3 is CASSEGAGARTDTQYF. The CDR3, as DNA: TGTGCCAGCAGCGAGGGGGCGGGGGCTCGGACAGATACGCAGTATTTT.

V and J are TRBV5-4 and TRBJ2-1; D gene unclear. CDR3 length equals 14 residues. Germline assignment: CDR1 SGHNT and CDR2 YYREEE (reference sequence). V gave up 6 bases and J gave up 5 bases, with 15 bases separating them. CDR3 sequence (DNA): TGTGCCAGCACCCAGCGTTCCGGAGACAATGAGCAGTTCTTC. Its protein is CASTQRSGDNEQFF.

This clone was detected a few times. The rearrangement links TRBV28 to TRBJ2-7; the D is unclear. V lost 2 bases to trimming and J lost 0 bases, with 8 bases between them. The CDR3 has 14 residues. Germline V gene lookup returns CDR1 MDHEN and CDR2 SYDVKM. CDR3 in amino acids: CASSLKYSSYEQYF. For the CDR3, the DNA is TGTGCCAGCAGTTTAAAGTACAGCTCCTACGAGCAGTACTTC.

V gene TRBV7-6 combines with J gene TRBJ2-3; 13 bases agree with TRBD2. Germline V gives CDR1 SGHVS, CDR2 FNYEAQ. V shed 0 bases, J shed 2 bases, and the junction held 5 bases outside the gene matches. CDR3 length equals 18 residues. The CDR3 coding sequence is TGTGCCAGCAGCTTAGCCGGGACTAGCGGGAAGTTCACAGATACGCAGTATTTT. Translating it yields CASSLAGTSGKFTDTQYF. Complete variable domain (other parts from reference TRBV7-6 and TRBJ2-3): GAGVSQSPRYKVTKRGQDVALRCDPISGHVSLYWYRQALGQGPEFLTYFNYEAQQDKSGLPNDRFSAERPEGSISTLTIQRTEQRDSAMYRCASSLAGTSGKFTDTQYFGPGTRLTVL.

The rearrangement uses TRBV19 and TRBJ1-4; 8 bases map to TRBD1. Germline trimming cut 6 bases from V and 8 bases from J; bases unmatched to any gene: 11. The length of the CDR3 is 15 residues. The germline gives CDR1 LNHDA, CDR2 SQIVND (reference sequence). The CDR3 region is CASSPLETGEEKLFF. The DNA of the CDR3 is TGTGCCAGTAGCCCCCTTGAGACAGGGGAAGAAAAACTGTTTTTT.

This chain's CDR3 is CASSYGWEEKETQYF. CDR3 DNA sequence: TGTGCCAGCAGTTACGGGTGGGAGGAGAAAGAGACCCAGTACTTC. This chain connects TRBV6-5 to TRBJ2-5, with TRBD2 as a possible D gene (6 bases). Germline values: CDR1 MNHEY, CDR2 SVGAGI. CDR3 size: 15 residues. The V end was cut by 2 bases, the J end by 3 bases, with 13 bases between.

V gene TRBV2 combines with J gene TRBJ1-2; D is perhaps TRBD1 (5 bases). Germline V gene data show CDR1 as SNHLY and CDR2 as FYNNEI. CDR3 length equals 13 residues. The V end lost 3 bases, the J end lost 4 bases, and 9 bases lay between the germline ends. The CDR3 sequence: CASSEGGTYGYTF. The CDR3 DNA reads TGTGCCAGCAGTGAGGGGGGTACCTATGGCTACACCTTC.

The rearrangement uses TRBV5-1 and TRBJ2-3, with 10 bases identical to TRBD2. Per the germline V gene, CDR1 is SGHRS and CDR2 is YFSETQ. This CDR3 contains 15 residues. V lost 3 bases and J lost 3; bases outside the gene matches: 4. The CDR3 sequence is CASSSSSGRTDTQYF. The CDR3 coding sequence is TGCGCCAGCAGCTCCTCTAGCGGGAGAACAGATACGCAGTATTTT. The complete variable domain, with remaining parts taken from reference TRBV5-1 and TRBJ2-3, reads KAGVTQTPRYLIKTRGQQVTLSCSPISGHRSVSWYQQTPGQGLQFLFEYFSETQRNKGNFPGRFSGRQFSNSRSEMNVSTLELGDSALYLCASSSSSGRTDTQYFGPGTRLTVL.

The J gene is TRBJ2-7, the V gene TRBV23-1; D assignment may be TRBD1 or TRBD2 (5 bases each). TRBV23-1 is treated as an ORF (open reading frame) with a function not yet certain. Trimming took 2 bases from V and 13 from J, leaving 12 bases between them. The CDR3 consists of 11 residues. The CDR3 DNA follows: TGCGCCAGCAGTCAAGGGAGACGGGACTACTTC. This sequence encodes CASSQGRRDYF.

V and J are TRBV6-5 and TRBJ2-7; D unresolved. Germline CDR1 reads MNHEY; CDR2 reads SVGAGI. The CDR3 consists of 13 residues. The V gene lost 5 bases and the J gene lost 4 bases, with 12 bases spanning the gap. The CDR3 here is CASSPPGRYEQYF. The CDR3 DNA is TGTGCCAGCAGTCCCCCGGGCCGGTACGAGCAGTACTTC.

Points on this clone: Mismatch with germline at one junction end may stem from a read error. The chain combines TRBV7-8 with TRBJ1-3, with D possibly TRBD1 on 6 matching bases. The CDR3 spans 16 residues. Germline CDR1 and CDR2: SGHVS and FQNEAQ. In DNA form, the CDR3 reads TGTGCCAGCGGCTTAGCAGCAGGGGCGGGTGGAAACACCATATATTTT. This encodes CASGLAAGAGGNTIYF.

The V gene is TRBV11-3, the J gene TRBJ2-1; possibly TRBD1 or TRBD2 for D (6 bases each). The germline V gene encodes CDR1 SGHNT and CDR2 YENEEA. This CDR3 has 16 residues. The V and J ends lost 3 bases and 4 bases respectively, with 16 bases between them. The CDR3 sequence is CASSLGGREYYNEQFF. The CDR3 DNA follows: TGTGCCAGCAGCTTGGGGGGCAGGGAATATTACAATGAGCAGTTCTTC. The variable domain in full, completed from reference TRBV11-3 and TRBJ2-1, reads EAGVVQSPRYKIIEKKQPVAFWCNPISGHNTLYWYLQNLGQGPELLIRYENEEAVDDSQLPKDRFSAERLKGVDSTLKIQPAELGDSAVYLCASSLGGREYYNEQFFGPGTRLTVL.

This clone was found once. The chain is built from TRBV28 and TRBJ1-5; D is unresolved. Germline CDR1 reads MDHEN; CDR2 reads SYDVKM. The CDR3 contains 13 residues. Trimming shortened V by 8 bases and J by 2 bases, and 10 bases separated the two germline ends. The CDR3 DNA reads as TGTGCCAGCGGGATCGAGGGCAATCAGCCCCAGCATTTT. The encoded protein is CASGIEGNQPQHF.

This clone was observed once. The chain recombines TRBV14 with TRBJ2-7; D unresolved. CDR1 SGHDN and CDR2 FVKESK come from the germline V gene. Trimming shortened V by 6 bases and J by 0 bases, and 6 bases separated the two germline ends. The CDR3 is made up of 12 amino acids. This chain's CDR3 is CASRADSYEQYF. CDR3 DNA: TGTGCCAGCAGAGCAGACTCCTACGAGCAGTACTTC.

This sequence joins TRBV27 and TRBJ2-1; 13 bases match TRBD2. The CDR3 spans 15 residues. Trimming cost V 5 bases and J 7 bases; bases outside gene matches: 5. Germline V gene sequence: CDR1 MNHEY, CDR2 SMNVEV (reference sequence). The CDR3 bases are TGTGCCAGCAGTCTGGGGACTAGCGGGACGAATGAGCAGTTCTTC. Residues: CASSLGTSGTNEQFF.

The chain links TRBV7-3 to TRBJ2-7; D is unresolved. CDR3 length: 13 residues. V gave up 2 bases and J gave up 6 bases, with 11 bases separating them. Germline CDR1 and CDR2: SGHTA and FQGTGA. As DNA, the CDR3 is TGTGCCAGCAGCTTAGTCTACGGAAGCGAGCAGTACTTC. Its translation: CASSLVYGSEQYF.

The rearrangement links TRBV28 to TRBJ1-1; 9 positions agree with TRBD1. V shed 4 bases and J 1 base; nucleotides not matched to a gene: 4. Germline CDR1 and CDR2: MDHEN and SYDVKM. The CDR3 consists of 15 residues. The CDR3 loop reads CASSYPGQGNTEAFF. The DNA for the CDR3 is TGTGCCAGCAGTTACCCGGGACAGGGGAACACTGAAGCTTTCTTT.

This clone was observed a single time. The V gene is TRBV4-2, the J gene TRBJ2-3, with 9 nucleotides matching TRBD2. The V and J ends lost 0 bases and 6 bases, in that order; junction bases with no gene match: 13. The germline CDR1 and CDR2 sequences are LGHNA and YNFKEQ. This CDR3 comprises 18 residues. CDR3 in DNA: TGTGCCAGCAGCCAAGATCAACCAGCTAGCGGGACAATGGATACGCAGTATTTT. Translation gives CASSQDQPASGTMDTQYF.

The chain recombines TRBV7-2 with TRBJ2-7; D gene ambiguous. Germline V lookup: CDR1 SGHTA, CDR2 FQGNSA. There are 11 residues in the CDR3. Trimming removed 7 bases at V and 1 base at J, with 5 bases between. CDR3 sequence reads: CASTLSYEQYF. As DNA, the CDR3 is TGTGCCAGCACCCTTTCCTACGAGCAGTACTTC.

This chain connects TRBV6-6 to TRBJ2-5, with D possibly being TRBD2 (5 bases). The germline CDR1 and CDR2 sequences are MNHNY and SVGAGI (reference sequence). The ends were cut back, 5 bases at V and 3 bases at J, with 13 bases in the middle. This CDR3 is built from 14 residues. CDR3 nucleotides: TGTGCCAGCAGTGGAGGACTTTCAAAAGAGACCCAGTACTTC. Translating gives CASSGGLSKETQYF.